This T cell receptor (beta chain) originates from a study of blood T cell repertoires in COVID-19. About the research overall: Acute and convalescent COVID-19 samples came from the United States, Italy and Spain. PBMCs, B-cell-depleted T cells, or T cells provided the cDNA or gDNA that made up the material.

Cohort allocation depended upon clinical history that participants reported. Exposed study participants had met a COVID-19 case within 2 weeks before entry. Produced via immunoSEQ multiplex PCR; TCRdb's table is partial and in-frame only. Found here are some 300,000 clones, about 90% of them singletons; the top ten hold roughly 2.8%. This TCR derives from a woman in her forties or fifties who had been exposed to COVID-19. What was sequenced was PBMCs or T cells enriched from blood (not recorded which).

This CDR3 reads CSVEEQGANGYYGYTF. In DNA, the CDR3 is TGCAGCGTTGAGGAGCAGGGGGCGAACGGGTACTATGGCTACACCTTC. The gene calls are TRBV29-1 and TRBJ1-2; 8 nucleotides agree with TRBD1. Germline V gene sequence: CDR1 SQVTM, CDR2 ANQGSEA. The trim removed 3 bases at V and 3 bases at J, leaving 12 bases unmatched. The CDR3 spans 16 residues.